These 17 T cell receptor beta chains share one sample of origin, sequenced in a study of beta chain features in type 1 diabetes. Expressed TCRB transcripts were sequenced because the isolated RNA had all been reverse transcribed beforehand. The assay was immunoSEQ multiplex PCR, and TCRdb's table has in-frame clones only and misses some. This table holds roughly 450,000 clones, more than 9.5% found once. Sequenced input: naive CD4+ T cells from blood. These TCRs come from a woman in her late teens or twenties in good health.

This chain joins TRBV15 and TRBJ2-5; D uncertain. Germline CDR1 is LNHNV and CDR2 is YYDKDF (reference sequence). The germline V and J ends were trimmed by 3 bases and 4 bases, with 9 bases remaining between them. The length of the CDR3 is 13 residues. The chain's CDR3 is CATSRAVRETQYF. CDR3 bases: TGTGCCACCAGCAGGGCCGTACGAGAGACCCAGTACTTC.

This clone was observed a handful of times. J is TRBJ2-7 and V is TRBV18; 9 positions match TRBD1. Germline values: CDR1 KGHSH, CDR2 LQKENI. V dropped 3 bases and J dropped 3; count of bases not matched to a gene: 6. CDR3 size: 15 residues. The CDR3: CASSPGDRVFYEQYF. CDR3 sequence (DNA): TGTGCCAGCTCACCCGGGGACAGGGTATTCTACGAGCAGTACTTC. Looking up the rest from reference TRBV18 and TRBJ2-7 gives the full variable domain: NAGVMQNPRHLVRRRGQEARLRCSPMKGHSHVYWYRQLPEEGLKFMVYLQKENIIDESGMPKERFSAEFPKEGPSILRIQQVVRGDSAAYFCASSPGDRVFYEQYFGPGTRLTVT.

V gene TRBV19 combines with J gene TRBJ1-5, with a weak D call TRBD1 (6 bases). The germline V and J ends were trimmed by 4 bases and 0 bases, with 13 bases remaining between them. The length of the CDR3 is 16 residues. CDR1 is LNHDA, CDR2 SQIVND, per germline (reference sequence). Here the CDR3 DNA reads TGTGCCAGTAGTAGAGATGGGGGGCTTAGCAATCAGCCCCAGCATTTT. It codes for CASSRDGGLSNQPQHF.

CDR3 DNA sequence: TGCAGTGGGCAGCACCAAGAGACCCAGTACTTC. This sequence encodes CSGQHQETQYF. The genes are TRBV20-1 and TRBJ2-5; no definite D call. The CDR3 extends over 11 amino acids. Trimming pared 7 bases from V and 0 bases from J, leaving 6 bases between. Looked up from germline, CDR1 is DFQATT and CDR2 is SNEGSKA (reference sequence).

The V call is TRBV30, the J call TRBJ2-7, with 13 nucleotides matching TRBD2. This CDR3 has 17 residues. The germline V gene encodes CDR1 GTSNPN and CDR2 SVGIG (reference sequence). The junction had 6 bases not matched to a gene; V was cut back by 1 base and J by 0 bases. The CDR3 loop reads CAWSGTRTSGGSYEQYF. In DNA form, the CDR3 reads TGTGCCTGGAGTGGAACCCGGACTAGCGGGGGCTCCTACGAGCAGTACTTC.

This clone has only a few counts. V is TRBV12-2 and J is TRBJ2-7; the table's D gene call, TRBD2, was not cross checked with the DNA. TRBV12-2 corresponds to a pseudogene. This CDR3 region has 15 residues. Here the CDR3 reads CASRQRLEGNYEQYV. CDR3 in DNA: TGTGCAAGTCGCCAAAGACTAGAGGGAAACTACGAGCAGTACGTC.

There are a few counts of this clone. The chain couples TRBV30 to TRBJ1-2, with D maybe TRBD1 (6 bases). Germline loops: CDR1 GTSNPN, CDR2 SVGIG (reference sequence). V was shortened by 2 bases and J by 4 bases, with 11 bases between the two germline ends. This CDR3 region has 13 residues. The CDR3 loop reads CAWSQGRFYGYTF. In DNA, the CDR3 is TGTGCCTGGAGTCAGGGGCGCTTCTATGGCTACACCTTC.

The chain links TRBV7-9 to TRBJ2-7, with a tentative D call TRBD2 (6 bases). CDR3 length: 15 residues. In germline, CDR1 is SEHNR, CDR2 FQNEAQ (reference sequence). Trimming pared 4 bases from V and 6 bases from J, leaving 19 bases between. The CDR3 bases are TGTGCCAGCAGCTCAAACGGCGCCGGGAGCAGCGAGCAGTACGTC. Its translation is CASSSNGAGSSEQYV.

The V and J genes are TRBV28 and TRBJ2-1; possibly TRBD1 for D (6 bases). The germline CDR1 and CDR2 sequences are MDHEN and SYDVKM. The V end was cut by 7 bases, the J end by 3 bases, with 16 bases between. CDR3 length equals 15 residues. CDR3 sequence: CASIQGTLLYNEQFF. The CDR3 nucleotides are TGTGCCAGCATTCAGGGGACCCTACTCTACAATGAGCAGTTCTTC.

This clone has a count of ten or more. The chain joins TRBV23-1 to TRBJ2-3; 11 nucleotides line up with TRBD2. TRBV23-1 is placed among ORFs of uncertain function. V gave up 0 bases and J gave up 4 bases; unmatched junction bases: 3. This CDR3 spans 16 amino acids. The CDR3 region has the DNA TGCGCCAGCAGTCAATCCCTAGCGGGAGGCGCAGATACGCAGTATTTT. Its translation: CASSQSLAGGADTQYF.

The table lists this clone with a few counts. CDR3 residues: CASCEGNTDTQYF. CDR3 bases: TGCGCCAGCTGCGAGGGGAACACAGATACGCAGTATTTT. This chain links TRBV5-1 with TRBJ2-3; D possibly uses TRBD1 or TRBD2 (5 bases each). Germline V gene data show CDR1 as SGHRS and CDR2 as YFSETQ. Trimming cost V 7 bases and J 2 bases, with 11 bases left between them. This CDR3 is 13 amino acids long.

This clone has just a few counts. The same CDR3 can be traced to other DNA sequences in this sample. The chain's CDR3 is CASSLADQPQHF. The CDR3 nucleotides are TGTGCCAGCAGCTTAGCCGATCAGCCCCAGCATTTT. V gene TRBV7-9 combines with J gene TRBJ1-5; D ambiguous. This CDR3 is 12 amino acids long. Germline assignment: CDR1 SEHNR and CDR2 FQNEAQ (reference sequence). Trimming cost V 0 bases and J 5 bases, with 2 bases left between them.

This rearrangement joins TRBV14 to TRBJ2-5, with no clear D. V lost 2 bases, J lost 5 bases, and 6 bases lay in between. The CDR3 has 12 amino acids. CDR1 SGHDN and CDR2 FVKESK come from the germline V gene. CDR3 sequence (DNA): TGTGCCAGCAGCCAAATACGGGAGACCCAGTACTTC. Protein sequence: CASSQIRETQYF.

CDR3 DNA: TGTGCCAGCAGCAAGGGGGTGCTCTCTGGAAACACCATATATTTT. Translating gives CASSKGVLSGNTIYF. V is TRBV7-9 and J is TRBJ1-3; weak D call: TRBD1 (6 bases). Trimming left V 5 bases short and J 0 bases short, with 11 bases between. CDR3 length equals 15 residues. The V gene's germline CDR1 is SEHNR and CDR2 FQNEAQ (reference sequence).

This clone appeared a few times. The chain has TRBV7-2 and TRBJ1-4, with D possibly matching TRBD1 (6 bases). Germline CDR1 is SGHTA and CDR2 is FQGNSA. The CDR3 is 13 amino acids. Trimming took 3 bases from V and 5 from J, leaving 7 bases between them. Here the CDR3 reads CASSFTGNEKLFF. Here the CDR3 DNA reads TGTGCCAGCAGCTTCACAGGGAATGAAAAACTGTTTTTT.

This chain uses TRBV30 with TRBJ1-2, with a weak D call TRBD1 (6 bases). CDR1 is GTSNPN, CDR2 SVGIG, per germline (reference sequence). Trimming shortened V by 2 bases and J by 4 bases, and 14 bases separated the two germline ends. CDR3 length: 14 residues. The CDR3 is CAWSLLGQSYGYTF. The DNA of the CDR3 is TGTGCCTGGAGTCTACTAGGACAGTCCTATGGCTACACCTTC.

The genes are TRBV6-5 and TRBJ2-5; D remains ambiguous. Trimming took 10 bases from V and 4 from J, leaving 19 bases between them. This CDR3 contains 14 residues. Germline CDR1 MNHEY, CDR2 SVGAGI. DNA for the CDR3: TGTGCCATCTCTTCCGATCTAAACAGAGAGACCCAGTACTTC. This sequence encodes CAISSDLNRETQYF.